This TCR beta chain was identified in a study of response to subunit inactivated influenza vaccine. Study-level points and caveats: Few new T cells, the authors suggested, are recruited by each seasonal influenza vaccination.

This CDR3 spans 18 amino acids. The ends lost 4 bases at V and 0 bases at J; junction bases unmatched: 8. Germline-derived CDR1 and CDR2 are SEHNR and FQNEAQ (reference sequence). With respect to this clonotype: Its antigen is not identified.

TCRdb used MiXCR to reprocess the RT-PCR reads, holding one entry per CDR3 protein. The sample lists about 610,000 distinct CDR3 sequences; 12% to 15% were seen once. The V and J genes are TRBV7-9 and TRBJ2-1; 11 nucleotides agree with TRBD1. Sequences were derived from PBMCs from blood, sampled approximately 13 days after vaccination. This clonotype was sampled from a man aged 45-60 years who received an inactivated influenza vaccine. CDR3 DNA sequence: TGTGCCAGCAGCTCCCCGGGGGACAGGGGGTCCTCCTACAATGAGCAGTTCTTC. It specifies CASSSPGDRGSSYNEQFF. The entire variable domain, with the rest obtained from reference TRBV7-9 and TRBJ2-1, is as follows: DTGVSQNPRHKITKRGQNVTFRCDPISEHNRLYWYRQTLGQGPEFLTYFQNEAQLEKSRLLSDRFSAERPKGSFSTLEIQRTEQGDSAMYLCASSSPGDRGSSYNEQFFGPGTRLTVL.